The source of this T cell receptor (beta chain) is a study of T cells in Graves' hyperthyroidism and ophthalmopathy (dated by TCRdb to the late 2010s). In the study overall: Peripheral blood samples were taken at initial diagnosis, before any treatment was given. The study also compared thyroid tissue and blood T-cell repertoires from five or six Graves' hyperthyroidism patients. The paper describes TCR Vbeta CDR3 sequencing of 120 to 150 peripheral blood samples, made up of under 50 ophthalmopathy patients, approximately 76 hyperthyroidism patients and about 17 progressor patients. To identify distinguishing TCR V-J signatures, a discovery cohort of around 100 patients was used, comprising some 45 with Graves' ophthalmopathy and 57 with stable Graves' hyperthyroidism. After sampling, hyperthyroidism patients received methimazole starting at 30 mg daily, and ophthalmopathy patients received high-dose intravenous methylprednisolone. The 90 or so discovery patients were randomly split 7:3 into training and test sets. Whether ophthalmopathy could be predicted prospectively was tested in an independent validation cohort made up of 18 to 20 hyperthyroidism patients plus 17 patients who later progressed to ophthalmopathy. Broad study findings and their caveats: Sample size was not statistically predetermined, and blinding of investigators to group allocation was not performed. Most expanded thyroid clonotypes (frequency above 0.001) were also detected in blood, suggesting blood repertoires may reflect thyroid immune responses. A 13 V-J signature model separated ophthalmopathy from stable hyperthyroidism, with over 85% sensitivity and about 81% specificity in cross-validation and 80%/75% in testing. In validation, the model predicted progression to ophthalmopathy with 60% to 71% sensitivity and about 73% specificity, a median of roughly seven months before onset.

Stable Graves' hyperthyroidism was defined as the absence of progression to ophthalmopathy over 18 months of follow-up. Hyperthyroidism patients were aged 18 to 65 years and newly diagnosed, with disease duration of less than 2 months. Patients with uncontrolled infections, other autoimmune diseases, pregnancy or lactation were excluded. Clinical symptoms, serum thyroxine and TRAb, thyroid ultrasound, and orbital computed tomography formed the basis for the diagnoses. PBMCs were separated from under 12 ml of fresh peripheral blood using Ficoll-Paque density gradient centrifugation. Total RNA was extracted using Trizol reagent, and RNA quality was assessed on an Agilent 2100 Bioanalyzer. CDR1 and CDR2 are read off the germline V gene as LGHNA and YSLEER. The CDR3 goes from the cysteine to the phenylalanine over 15 residues. The sequence is cut down to CDR3 DNA, 45 bases in frame from base 1. Trimming costs V 4 bases and J 2 bases, and their ends lie 14 bases apart.

In its sample, this clonotype was seen a few times. Its antigen has not been determined. No base qualities exist here, and no much larger clone lies one base off it. Amplification of TCR beta CDR3 regions was carried out from RNA transcripts. The TCR CDR3 was subjected to a first round of RT-PCR using the HTBI primer set and the Qiagen OneStep RT-PCR kit. Libraries were constructed in a second round of multiplex PCR, after which size selection and purification were carried out. The libraries were sequenced on an Illumina HiSeq2000 using paired-end 100 bp reads. On the authors' methods: SOAPnuke was used to process the raw data, removing reads that contained adapters or uncalled bases, had a mean Phred below 15, or lacked an exact match to the constant primer or identifier. High-quality paired reads were merged with COPE v1.2.5, and unique nucleotide sequences were defined as clonotypes. MiTCR v1.1 was used to align the clonotypes against IMGT TRBV, TRBD and TRBJ reference segments. The analysis was restricted to V-J combinations with a frequency above 0.0001, which together covered approximately 99% of the repertoires. A TCS score was defined as the ratio of F50 (clonal expansion) to E x V (chaos), with BLOSUM62-based TCRdist applied between CDR3 peptides within each V-J. Welch's t-statistics and random forest reduced just over 500 V-J features to fewer than 15, which were used in a naive Bayes classifier (R e1071). The raw public data were reprocessed by TCRdb itself: fastp quality trimming at Q25, MiXCR clonotype calling, in-frame beta chains only. Rows are combined by CDR3 protein, so each entry shows the most common genes and DNA. These V and J calls originate from TCRdb's pipeline instead of the authors' own analysis. The sample includes around 200,000 distinct CDR3 sequences, with approximately 16% observed a single time. The ten most abundant clones make up roughly 44% of the sample.

Recombination linked TRBV4-3 to TRBJ2-5; the D gene is unclear. Sequenced sample: blood. The TCR sequence derives from a man aged 40-55 years with Graves' hyperthyroidism. The CDR3 sequence is CASSPHPHGQETQYF. The DNA sequence is as follows: TGCGCCAGCAGCCCCCACCCCCACGGGCAAGAGACCCAGTACTTC.